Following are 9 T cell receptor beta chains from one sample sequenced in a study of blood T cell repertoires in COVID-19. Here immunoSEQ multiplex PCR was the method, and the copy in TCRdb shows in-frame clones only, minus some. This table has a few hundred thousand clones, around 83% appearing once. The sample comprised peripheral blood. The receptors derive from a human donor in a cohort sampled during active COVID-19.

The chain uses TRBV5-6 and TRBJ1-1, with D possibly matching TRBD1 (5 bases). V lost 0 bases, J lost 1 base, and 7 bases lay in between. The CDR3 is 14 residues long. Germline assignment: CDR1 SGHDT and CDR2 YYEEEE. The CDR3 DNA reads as TGTGCCAGCAGCTTGGGACAGTCGAACACTGAAGCTTTCTTT. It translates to CASSLGQSNTEAFF.

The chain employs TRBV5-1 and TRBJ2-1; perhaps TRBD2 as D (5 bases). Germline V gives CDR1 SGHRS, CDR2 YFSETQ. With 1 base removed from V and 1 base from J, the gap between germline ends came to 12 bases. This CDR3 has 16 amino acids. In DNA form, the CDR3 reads TGCGCCAGCAGCTTGTACCCCTCGGGATCCTACAATGAGCAGTTCTTC. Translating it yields CASSLYPSGSYNEQFF.

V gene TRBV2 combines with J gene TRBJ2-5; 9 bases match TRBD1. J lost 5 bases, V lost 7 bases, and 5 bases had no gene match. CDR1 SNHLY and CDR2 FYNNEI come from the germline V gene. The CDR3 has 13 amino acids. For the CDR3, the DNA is TGTGCCAGCACCGGGACAGGGTATGAGACCCAGTACTTC. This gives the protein CASTGTGYETQYF.

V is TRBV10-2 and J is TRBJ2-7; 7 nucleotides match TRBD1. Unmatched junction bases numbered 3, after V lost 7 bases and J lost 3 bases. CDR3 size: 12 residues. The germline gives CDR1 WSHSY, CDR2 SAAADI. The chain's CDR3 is CASTRQGYEQYF. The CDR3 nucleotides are TGCGCCAGCACACGACAGGGCTACGAGCAGTACTTC.

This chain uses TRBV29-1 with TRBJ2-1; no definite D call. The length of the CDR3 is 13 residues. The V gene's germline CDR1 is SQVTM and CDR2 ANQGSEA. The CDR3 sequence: CTYLGSVYNEQFF. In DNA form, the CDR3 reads TGCACTTACTTAGGCAGCGTTTACAATGAGCAGTTCTTC.

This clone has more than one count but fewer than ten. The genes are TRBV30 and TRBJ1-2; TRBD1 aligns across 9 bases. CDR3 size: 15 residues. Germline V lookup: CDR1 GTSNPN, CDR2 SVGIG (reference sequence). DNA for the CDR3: TGTGCATCGGACAGGGGAGGGAGGATAAGCTATGGCTACACCTTC. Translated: CASDRGGRISYGYTF.

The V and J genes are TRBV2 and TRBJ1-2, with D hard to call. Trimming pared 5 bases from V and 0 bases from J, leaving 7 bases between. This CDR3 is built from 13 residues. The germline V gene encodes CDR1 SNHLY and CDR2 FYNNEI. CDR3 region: CASSHSTNYGYTF. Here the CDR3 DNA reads TGTGCCAGCAGTCACAGTACTAACTATGGCTACACCTTC.

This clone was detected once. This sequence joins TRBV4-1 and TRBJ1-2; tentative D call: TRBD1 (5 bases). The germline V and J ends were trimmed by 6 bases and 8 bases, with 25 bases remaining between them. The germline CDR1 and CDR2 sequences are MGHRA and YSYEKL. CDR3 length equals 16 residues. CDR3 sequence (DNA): TGCGCCAGCAGTCTGGCCGGGACTCAAACCCTGGGAGGCTACACCTTC. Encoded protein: CASSLAGTQTLGGYTF.

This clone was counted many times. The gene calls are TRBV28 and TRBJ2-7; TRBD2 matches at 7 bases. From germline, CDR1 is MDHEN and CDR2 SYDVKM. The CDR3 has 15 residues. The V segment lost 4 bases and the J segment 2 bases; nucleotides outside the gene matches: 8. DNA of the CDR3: TGTGCCAGCAGTTCACCGGGGCTAGCGGCCTACGAGCAGTACTTC. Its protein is CASSSPGLAAYEQYF.